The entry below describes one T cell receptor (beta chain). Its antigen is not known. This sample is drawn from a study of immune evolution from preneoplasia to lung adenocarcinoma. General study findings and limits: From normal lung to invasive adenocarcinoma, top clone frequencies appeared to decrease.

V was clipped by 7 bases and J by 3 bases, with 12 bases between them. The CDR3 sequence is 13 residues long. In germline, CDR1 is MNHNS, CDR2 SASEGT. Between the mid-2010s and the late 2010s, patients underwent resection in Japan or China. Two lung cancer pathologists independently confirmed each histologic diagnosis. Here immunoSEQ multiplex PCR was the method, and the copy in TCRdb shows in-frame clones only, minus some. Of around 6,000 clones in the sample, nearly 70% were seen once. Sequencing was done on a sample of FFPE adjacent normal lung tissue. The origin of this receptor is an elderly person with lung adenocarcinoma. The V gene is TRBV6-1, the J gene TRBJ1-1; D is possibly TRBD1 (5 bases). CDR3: CASTEGGDTEAFF. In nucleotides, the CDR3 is TGTGCCAGCACCGAGGGAGGGGACACTGAAGCTTTCTTT.